This T cell receptor beta chain was sequenced during a study of blood T cell repertoires in COVID-19. Background on the study: Samples taken during acute and convalescent COVID-19 were collected in the United States, Italy and Spain.

Generated by immunoSEQ multiplex PCR, the TCRdb table keeps only in-frame clones and is missing some. This table holds fewer than 350,000 clones, less than 90% found once. A word on this clone: A far larger clone lies a single base away; this is likely a read error.

This CDR3 has 14 amino acids. Germline CDR1 is MNHEY and CDR2 is SMNVEV (reference sequence). The germline V and J ends were trimmed by 6 bases and 0 bases, with 9 bases remaining between them. The clonotype was recovered from a woman in her 30s with COVID-19, enrolled during active disease. The sample taken for sequencing was peripheral blood. The chain joins TRBV27 to TRBJ1-5, with D possibly being TRBD1 (6 bases). This CDR3 reads CASSTGYSNQPQHF. In DNA form, the CDR3 reads TGTGCCAGCAGCACAGGGTATAGCAATCAGCCCCAGCATTTT.